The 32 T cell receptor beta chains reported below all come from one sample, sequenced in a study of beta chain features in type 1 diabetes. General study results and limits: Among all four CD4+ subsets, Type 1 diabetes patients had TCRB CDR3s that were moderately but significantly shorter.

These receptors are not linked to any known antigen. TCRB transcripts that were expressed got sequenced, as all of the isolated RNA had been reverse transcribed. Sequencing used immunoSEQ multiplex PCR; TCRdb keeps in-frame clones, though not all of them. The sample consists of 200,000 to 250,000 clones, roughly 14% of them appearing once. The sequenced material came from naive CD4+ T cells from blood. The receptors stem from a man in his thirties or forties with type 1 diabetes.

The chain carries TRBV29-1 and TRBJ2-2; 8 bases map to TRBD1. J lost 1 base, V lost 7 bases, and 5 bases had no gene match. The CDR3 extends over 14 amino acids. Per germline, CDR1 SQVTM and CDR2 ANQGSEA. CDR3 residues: CSASRGRNTGELFF. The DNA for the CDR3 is TGCAGCGCATCCAGGGGGCGGAACACCGGGGAGCTGTTTTTT.

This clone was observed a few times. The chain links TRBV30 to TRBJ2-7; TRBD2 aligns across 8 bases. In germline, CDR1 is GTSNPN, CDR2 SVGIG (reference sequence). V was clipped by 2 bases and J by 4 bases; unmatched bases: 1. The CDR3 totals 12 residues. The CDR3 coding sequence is TGTGCCTGGAGTAGCGGGAGTTACGAGCAGTACTTC. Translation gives CAWSSGSYEQYF. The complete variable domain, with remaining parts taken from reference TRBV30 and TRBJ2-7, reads SQTIHQWPATLVQPVGSPLSLECTVEGTSNPNLYWYRQAAGRGLQLLFYSVGIGQISSEVPQNLSASRPQDRQFILSSKKLLLSDSGFYLCAWSSGSYEQYFGPGTRLTVT.

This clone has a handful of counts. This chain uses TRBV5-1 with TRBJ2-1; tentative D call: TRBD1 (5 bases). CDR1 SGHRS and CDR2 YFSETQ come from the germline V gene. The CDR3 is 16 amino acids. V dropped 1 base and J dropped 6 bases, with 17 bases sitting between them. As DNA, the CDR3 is TGCGCCAGCAGCTTGCAGGGTCAAGGAACCCTCAATGAGCAGTTCTTC. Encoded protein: CASSLQGQGTLNEQFF. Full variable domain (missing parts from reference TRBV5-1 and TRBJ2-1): KAGVTQTPRYLIKTRGQQVTLSCSPISGHRSVSWYQQTPGQGLQFLFEYFSETQRNKGNFPGRFSGRQFSNSRSEMNVSTLELGDSALYLCASSLQGQGTLNEQFFGPGTRLTVL.

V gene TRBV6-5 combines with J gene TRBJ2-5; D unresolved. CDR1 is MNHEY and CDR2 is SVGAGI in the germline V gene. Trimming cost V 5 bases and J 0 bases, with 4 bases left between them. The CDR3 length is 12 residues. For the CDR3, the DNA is TGTGCCAGCAGTCGGTACCAAGAGACCCAGTACTTC. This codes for CASSRYQETQYF.

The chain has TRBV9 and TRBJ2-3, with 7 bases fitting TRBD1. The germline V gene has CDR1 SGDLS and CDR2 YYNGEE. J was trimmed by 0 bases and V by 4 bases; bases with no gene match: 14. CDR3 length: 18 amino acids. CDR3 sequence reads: CASSYSIGTEFSTDTQYF. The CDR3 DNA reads TGTGCCAGCAGCTACTCCATCGGGACAGAGTTTAGCACAGATACGCAGTATTTT.

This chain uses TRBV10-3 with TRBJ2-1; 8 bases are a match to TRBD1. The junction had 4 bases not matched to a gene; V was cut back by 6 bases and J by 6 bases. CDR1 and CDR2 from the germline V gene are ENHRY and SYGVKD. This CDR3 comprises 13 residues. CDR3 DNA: TGTGCCATCAGCTTCGGACAGGGCAATGAGCAGTTCTTC. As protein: CAISFGQGNEQFF.

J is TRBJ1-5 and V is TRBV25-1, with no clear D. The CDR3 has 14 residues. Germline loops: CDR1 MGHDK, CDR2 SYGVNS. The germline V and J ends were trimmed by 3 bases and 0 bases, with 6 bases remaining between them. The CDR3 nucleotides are TGTGCCAGCAGTGATGGCAATAGCAATCAGCCCCAGCATTTT. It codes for CASSDGNSNQPQHF.

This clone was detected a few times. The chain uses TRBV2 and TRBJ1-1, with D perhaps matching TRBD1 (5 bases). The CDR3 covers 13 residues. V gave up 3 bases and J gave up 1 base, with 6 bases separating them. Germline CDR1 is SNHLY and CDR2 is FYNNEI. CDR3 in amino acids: CASSDQGNTEAFF. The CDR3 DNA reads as TGTGCCAGCAGTGACCAGGGGAACACTGAAGCTTTCTTT.

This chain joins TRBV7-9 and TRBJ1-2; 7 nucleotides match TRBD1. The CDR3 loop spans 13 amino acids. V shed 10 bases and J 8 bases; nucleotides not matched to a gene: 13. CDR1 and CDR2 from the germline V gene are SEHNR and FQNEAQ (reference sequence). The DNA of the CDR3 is TGTGCCACCCAAGACAGGGATCAGTACGGCTACACCTTC. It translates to CATQDRDQYGYTF.

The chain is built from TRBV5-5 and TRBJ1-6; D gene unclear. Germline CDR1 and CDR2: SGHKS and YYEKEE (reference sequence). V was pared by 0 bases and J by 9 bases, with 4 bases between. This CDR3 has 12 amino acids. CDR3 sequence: CASSLDISPLHF. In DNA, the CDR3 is TGTGCCAGCAGCTTGGACATTTCACCCCTCCACTTT.

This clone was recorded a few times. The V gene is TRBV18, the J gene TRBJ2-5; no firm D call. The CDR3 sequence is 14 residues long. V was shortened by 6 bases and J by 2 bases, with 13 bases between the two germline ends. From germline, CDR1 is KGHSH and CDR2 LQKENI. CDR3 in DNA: TGTGCCAGCTCGCCCCTACGAGAACAAGAGACCCAGTACTTC. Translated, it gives CASSPLREQETQYF.

CDR3 nucleotide sequence: TGTGCCAGCAGCTCGGGGGATGGCAATCAGCCCCAGCATTTT. This codes for CASSSGDGNQPQHF. The V and J genes are TRBV6-5 and TRBJ1-5, with D perhaps TRBD1 (5 bases). From germline, CDR1 is MNHEY and CDR2 SVGAGI. The CDR3 consists of 14 residues. Trimming took 6 bases from V and 2 from J, leaving 11 bases between them.

DNA of the CDR3: TGTGCCAGCAGCGCGTACAGGGAGGGGGAGACCCAGTACTTC. This gives the protein CASSAYREGETQYF. The chain links TRBV7-9 to TRBJ2-5; a weak D match, TRBD2 (7 bases). V was clipped by 5 bases and J by 5 bases, with 15 bases between them. The CDR3 sequence is 14 residues long. From germline, CDR1 is SEHNR and CDR2 FQNEAQ (reference sequence).

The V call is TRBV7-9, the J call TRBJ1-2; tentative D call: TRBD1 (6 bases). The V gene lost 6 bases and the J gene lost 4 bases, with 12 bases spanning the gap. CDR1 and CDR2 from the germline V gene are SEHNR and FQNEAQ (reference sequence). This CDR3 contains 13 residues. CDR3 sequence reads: CASRPTGAYGYTF. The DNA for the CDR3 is TGTGCCAGCAGGCCGACAGGCGCCTATGGCTACACCTTC.

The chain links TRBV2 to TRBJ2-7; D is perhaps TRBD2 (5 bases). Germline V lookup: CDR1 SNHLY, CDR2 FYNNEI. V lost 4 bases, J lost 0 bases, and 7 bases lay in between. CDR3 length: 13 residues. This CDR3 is CASSGRVSYEQYF. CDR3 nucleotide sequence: TGTGCCAGCAGTGGGCGGGTCTCCTACGAGCAGTACTTC.

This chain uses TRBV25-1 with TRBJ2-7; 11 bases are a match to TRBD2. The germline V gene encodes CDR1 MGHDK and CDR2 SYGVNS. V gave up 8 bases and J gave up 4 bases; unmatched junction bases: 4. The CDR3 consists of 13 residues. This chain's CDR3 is CASQTSGSYEQYF. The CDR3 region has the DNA TGTGCCAGCCAAACTAGCGGGAGTTACGAGCAGTACTTC.

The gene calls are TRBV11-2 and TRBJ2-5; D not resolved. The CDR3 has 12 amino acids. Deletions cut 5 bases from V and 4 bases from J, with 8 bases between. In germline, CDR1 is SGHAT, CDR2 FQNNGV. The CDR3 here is CASSPTGETQYF. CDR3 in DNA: TGTGCCAGCAGCCCAACGGGAGAGACCCAGTACTTC.

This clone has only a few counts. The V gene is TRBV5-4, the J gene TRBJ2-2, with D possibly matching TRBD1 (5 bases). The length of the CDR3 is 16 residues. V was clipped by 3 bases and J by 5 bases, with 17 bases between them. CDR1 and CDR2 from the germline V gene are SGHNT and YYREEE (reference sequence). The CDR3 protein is CASSSPPQGTTGELFF. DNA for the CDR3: TGTGCCAGCAGCTCCCCTCCCCAGGGTACGACCGGGGAGCTGTTTTTT.

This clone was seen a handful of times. The CDR3 region has the DNA TGCAGCACCCCTGGAGGGGAGGGCTATGGCTACACCTTC. It is translated as CSTPGGEGYGYTF. The V and J genes are TRBV29-1 and TRBJ1-2; a possible D gene is TRBD1 (5 bases). In germline, CDR1 is SQVTM, CDR2 ANQGSEA. Trimming cost V 8 bases and J 4 bases, with 17 bases left between them. This CDR3 is 13 amino acids long.

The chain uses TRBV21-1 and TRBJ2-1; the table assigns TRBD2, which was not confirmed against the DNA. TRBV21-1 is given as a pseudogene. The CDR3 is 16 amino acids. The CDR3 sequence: CASSKVCPGSYNEQFF. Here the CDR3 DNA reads TGTGCCAGCAGCAAAGTTTGCCCCGGCTCCTACAATGAGCAGTTCTTC.

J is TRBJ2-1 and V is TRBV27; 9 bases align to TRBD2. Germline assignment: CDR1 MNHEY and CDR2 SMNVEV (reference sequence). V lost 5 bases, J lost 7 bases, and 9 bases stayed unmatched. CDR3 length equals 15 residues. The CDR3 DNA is TGTGCCAGCAGTCCTCCTGCGGGGGGGGCAAATGAGCAGTTCTTC. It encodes CASSPPAGGANEQFF.

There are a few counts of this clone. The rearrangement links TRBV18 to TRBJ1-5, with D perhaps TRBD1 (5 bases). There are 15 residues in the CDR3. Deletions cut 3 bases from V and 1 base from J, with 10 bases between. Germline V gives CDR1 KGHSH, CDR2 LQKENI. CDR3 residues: CASSPGRASNQPQHF. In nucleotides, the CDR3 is TGTGCCAGCTCACCGGGCAGGGCGAGCAATCAGCCCCAGCATTTT.

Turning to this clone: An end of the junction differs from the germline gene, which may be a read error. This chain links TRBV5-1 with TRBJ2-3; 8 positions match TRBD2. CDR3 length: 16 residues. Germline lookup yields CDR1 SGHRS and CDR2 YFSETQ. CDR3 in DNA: TGCGCCAGCAACTTGGTTCCGGCTAGCGGGTCGGATACGCAGTATTTT. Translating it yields CASNLVPASGSDTQYF.

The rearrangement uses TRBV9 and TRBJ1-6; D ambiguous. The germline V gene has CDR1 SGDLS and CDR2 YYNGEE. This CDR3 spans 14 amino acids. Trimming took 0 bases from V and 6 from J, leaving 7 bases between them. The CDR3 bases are TGTGCCAGCAGCGTAGGGCACCTTAATTCACCCCTCCACTTT. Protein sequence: CASSVGHLNSPLHF. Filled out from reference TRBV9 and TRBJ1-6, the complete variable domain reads DSGVTQTPKHLITATGQRVTLRCSPRSGDLSVYWYQQSLDQGLQFLIQYYNGEERAKGNILERFSAQQFPDLHSELNLSSLELGDSALYFCASSVGHLNSPLHFGNGTRLTVT.

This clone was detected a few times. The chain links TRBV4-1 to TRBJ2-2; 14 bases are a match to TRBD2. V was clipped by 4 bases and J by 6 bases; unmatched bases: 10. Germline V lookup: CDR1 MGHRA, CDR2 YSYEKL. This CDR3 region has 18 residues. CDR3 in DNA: TGCGCCAGCAGCCGTCGACTAGCGGGGGGGGTAATTGCCGGGGAGCTGTTTTTT. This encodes CASSRRLAGGVIAGELFF.

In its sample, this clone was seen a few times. The CDR3 region has the DNA TGTGCCAGCGGACGGGAATACGAGCAGTACTTC. This encodes CASGREYEQYF. The chain links TRBV6-5 to TRBJ2-7; possible D gene TRBD2, 5 bases. This CDR3 has 11 amino acids. V dropped 8 bases and J dropped 4 bases, with 9 bases sitting between them. CDR1 MNHEY and CDR2 SVGAGI come from the germline V gene.

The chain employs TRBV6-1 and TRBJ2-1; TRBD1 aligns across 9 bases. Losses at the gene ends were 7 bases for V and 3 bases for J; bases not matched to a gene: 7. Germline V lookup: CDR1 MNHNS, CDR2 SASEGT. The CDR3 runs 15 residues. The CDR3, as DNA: TGTGCCAGCATACTGGACAGGGGCGGCTACAATGAGCAGTTCTTC. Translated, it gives CASILDRGGYNEQFF.

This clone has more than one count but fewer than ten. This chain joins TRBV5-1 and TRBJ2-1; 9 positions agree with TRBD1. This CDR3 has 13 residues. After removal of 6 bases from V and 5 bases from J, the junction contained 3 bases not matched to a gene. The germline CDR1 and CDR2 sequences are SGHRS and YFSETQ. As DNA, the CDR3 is TGCGCCAGCAACCGGGACAGGGACAATGAGCAGTTCTTC. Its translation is CASNRDRDNEQFF.

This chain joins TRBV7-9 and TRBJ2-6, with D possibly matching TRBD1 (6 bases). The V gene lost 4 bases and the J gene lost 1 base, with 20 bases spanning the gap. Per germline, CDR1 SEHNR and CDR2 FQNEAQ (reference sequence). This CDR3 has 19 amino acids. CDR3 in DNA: TGTGCCAGCAGCTCGACTTGGGATACAGGGTTGTCTGGGGCCAACGTCCTGACTTTC. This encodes CASSSTWDTGLSGANVLTF.

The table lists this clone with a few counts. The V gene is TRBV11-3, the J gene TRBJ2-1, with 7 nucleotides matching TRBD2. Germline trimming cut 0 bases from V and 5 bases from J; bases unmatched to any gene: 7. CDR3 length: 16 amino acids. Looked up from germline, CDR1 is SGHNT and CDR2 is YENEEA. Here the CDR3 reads CASSLEGGQANNEQFF. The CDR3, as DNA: TGTGCCAGCAGCTTAGAGGGAGGGCAGGCTAACAATGAGCAGTTCTTC.

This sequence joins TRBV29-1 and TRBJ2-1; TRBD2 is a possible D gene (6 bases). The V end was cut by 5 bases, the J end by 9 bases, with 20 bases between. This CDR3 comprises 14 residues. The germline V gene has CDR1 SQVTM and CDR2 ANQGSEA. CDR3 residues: CSVKKRERVVEQFF. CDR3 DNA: TGCAGCGTTAAAAAGAGGGAGCGGGTCGTTGAGCAGTTCTTC.

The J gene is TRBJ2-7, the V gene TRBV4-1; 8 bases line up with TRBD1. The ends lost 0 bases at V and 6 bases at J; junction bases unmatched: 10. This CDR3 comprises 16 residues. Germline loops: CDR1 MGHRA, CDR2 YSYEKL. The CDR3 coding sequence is TGCGCCAGCAGCCAAGATAGCGGACAGGGAAAGGTCGAGCAGTACTTC. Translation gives CASSQDSGQGKVEQYF.